The sequence of this T cell receptor (beta chain) was determined in a study of T cells in localized non-small cell lung cancer. Sequencing used immunoSEQ multiplex PCR; TCRdb keeps in-frame clones, though not all of them. The sample has about 43,000 clones; roughly 91% are singletons. V was shortened by 2 bases and J by 3 bases, with 8 bases between the two germline ends. Germline V gene sequence: CDR1 LNHDA, CDR2 SQIVND (reference sequence). This CDR3 spans 13 amino acids. The V gene is TRBV19, the J gene TRBJ2-7, with D perhaps TRBD1 (5 bases). The specimen was PBMCs, collected before any cancer treatment. The TCR was taken from a woman aged 35 to 70 with stage II lung adenocarcinoma. CDR3 loop: CASSIRQYYEQYF. CDR3 sequence (DNA): TGTGCCAGTAGTATAAGACAGTACTACGAGCAGTACTTC.